The TCR beta chain described here comes from a study of blood T cell repertoires in COVID-19. About the research overall: Samples came from the United States, Italy and Spain, spanning acute and convalescent COVID-19. From T cells, B-cell-depleted T cells, or PBMCs came the material, which was cDNA or gDNA.

Methods used by the authors: Amplification from reference gene primers served as the basis for estimated nucleated cell counts. Generated by immunoSEQ multiplex PCR, the TCRdb table keeps only in-frame clones and is missing some. The V and J calls and clone size were taken over from that table, and D and trimming were inferred from the DNA. There are under 200,000 clones in the sample; around four fifths occur only once, and roughly 15% lies in the top ten. The Seattle patients joined while their infection was active and were tracked longitudinally afterward. CDR3 length: 15 residues. From germline, CDR1 is LNHDA and CDR2 SQIVND (reference sequence). After removal of 3 bases from V and 4 bases from J, the junction contained 4 bases not matched to a gene.

The clonotype comes from a woman aged 70-85 years with COVID-19, enrolled during active disease. Input material: peripheral blood. The chain couples TRBV19 to TRBJ2-1, with TRBD2 matching 9 bases. The CDR3 loop is CASSMSGRQYNEQFF. CDR3 nucleotides: TGTGCCAGTAGTATGAGCGGGAGGCAGTACAATGAGCAGTTCTTC.